The clone carrying this T cell receptor beta chain was observed many times. Its antigen remains unidentified. The CDR3 spans 12 residues. V lost 4 bases, J lost 8 bases, and 11 bases lay in between. The sample originates from a study of post-analysis software for immune sequencing data. Study results and caveats: TRBV5-6, TRBV5-1 and TRBV20-1 were among 4 or 5 TRBV segments more frequent in patients than controls. Relative to controls, patients with multiple sclerosis showed significantly lower normalized Chao1 diversity. F measure showed strong co-clustering of same-batch samples.

Unique molecular identifiers had been added to the TCR beta cDNA libraries. When roughly 0.9 to 10 million T cells were used, they gave roughly 490,000 cDNA molecules. TCRdb re-derived calls from the PCR reads in MiXCR, one entry per CDR3 protein. The sample holds some 700,000 distinct CDR3 sequences, more than 50% seen once. This clonotype originated in a girl aged 2-10 years with multiple sclerosis. V and J are TRBV12-3 or TRBV12-4 and TRBJ1-2; D is possibly TRBD1 (5 bases). Sequencing input: blood. The CDR3 is CASSSQGYGYTF. The CDR3 DNA reads as TGTGCCAGCAGTTCTCAGGGATACGGCTACACCTTC.